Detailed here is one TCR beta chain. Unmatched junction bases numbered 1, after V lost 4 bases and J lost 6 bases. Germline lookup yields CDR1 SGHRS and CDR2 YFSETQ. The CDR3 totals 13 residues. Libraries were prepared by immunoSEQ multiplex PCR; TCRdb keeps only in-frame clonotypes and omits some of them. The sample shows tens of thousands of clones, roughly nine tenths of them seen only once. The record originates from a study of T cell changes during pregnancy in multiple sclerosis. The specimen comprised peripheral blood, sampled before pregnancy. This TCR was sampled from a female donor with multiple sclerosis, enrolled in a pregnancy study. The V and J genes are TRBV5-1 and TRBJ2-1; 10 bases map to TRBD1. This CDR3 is CASSRTGGNEQFF. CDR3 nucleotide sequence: TGCGCCAGCAGCCGGACAGGGGGCAATGAGCAGTTCTTC.